This T cell receptor beta chain was retrieved from a study of blood T cell repertoires in COVID-19. At the level of the study: PBMCs, B-cell-depleted T cells, or T cells were the source of the cDNA or gDNA that made up the material.

Germline loops: CDR1 MNHEY, CDR2 SMNVEV (reference sequence). CDR3 size: 12 residues. Trimming cost V 0 bases and J 8 bases, with 7 bases left between them. Authors' analysis steps: Amplification of reference gene primers was used by the study to estimate nucleated cell counts. Clones were sequenced by immunoSEQ multiplex PCR, and TCRdb holds only the in-frame ones, with some missing. V, J and clone size reflect that table, while D and trimming were determined from the DNA. The sample lists roughly 150,000 clones; roughly 91% were seen once. The TCR comes from a man aged 55 to 70 with active or convalescent COVID-19. Sequencing was done on a sample of peripheral blood. The chain combines TRBV27 with TRBJ1-1, with no clear D. The CDR3 region is CASSLSGGEAFF. The CDR3 region has the DNA TGTGCCAGCAGTTTATCTGGAGGCGAAGCTTTCTTT.